This T cell receptor (beta chain) was recorded in a study of shared clonotypes between healthy human individuals. Deep-level running was used for the assay. Some clones are missing from TCRdb's copy, which holds only in-frame ones; the method was immunoSEQ multiplex PCR. Of around 350,000 clones in the sample, 70% to 75% were seen once. Trimming took 2 bases from V and 12 from J, leaving 10 bases between them. CDR3 length: 10 residues. The germline V gene encodes CDR1 GTSNPN and CDR2 SVGIG (reference sequence). Study results and caveats: The study drew on few donors, limiting represented genetic and exposure-history diversity.

Concerning this clone itself: What it recognizes is unknown.

This chain links TRBV30 with TRBJ1-2; D is unclear. The receptor comes from a man under 40 in good health. The source material was memory CD4+ T cells sorted from blood. Sample subset: CD45RA-negative fraction. In DNA form, the CDR3 reads TGTGCCTGGAGTCCCAGCTCACACACCTTC. Protein sequence: CAWSPSSHTF.